This T cell receptor (beta chain) was sequenced in a study of Ad26.COV2.S vaccination and SARS-CoV-2 variants. The study's findings and limits: Responses of spike-specific T cells (both CD8+ and CD4+) reportedly showed substantial breadth after vaccination. Total T cell responses, in the TCR breadth and depth analyses, may have been underestimated.

Indicated treatment: about 20 received Ad26.COV2.S at low or high dose, single or two shots; five or six received placebo; per-sample allocation not given. The samples were gathered on day 63 after the first injection of vaccine or placebo. The administered vaccine (an Ad26 vector) expressed Wuhan-strain SARS-CoV-2 spike. Germline loops: CDR1 KGHSH, CDR2 LQKENI. The CDR3 is made up of 15 amino acids. The ends lost 3 bases at V and 7 bases at J; junction bases unmatched: 10. A note on this clone: Its antigen is not known.

Assay used: immunoSEQ multiplex PCR; TCRdb lists only in-frame clones, some missing. The sample consists of over 200,000 clones, roughly 88% of them appearing once. Specimen: peripheral blood, collected in a trial of Ad26.COV2.S vaccine versus placebo. The sequence was collected from a person aged 18-60 years who received the Ad26.COV2.S COVID-19 vaccine or a placebo. The chain links TRBV18 to TRBJ2-7, with 9 bases identical to TRBD2. This CDR3 is CASSPERGAGGEQYF. In nucleotides, the CDR3 is TGTGCCAGCTCACCGGAGCGGGGGGCTGGGGGAGAGCAGTACTTC. Supplemented by reference TRBV18 and TRBJ2-7, the full variable domain reads NAGVMQNPRHLVRRRGQEARLRCSPMKGHSHVYWYRQLPEEGLKFMVYLQKENIIDESGMPKERFSAEFPKEGPSILRIQQVVRGDSAAYFCASSPERGAGGEQYFGPGTRLTVT.